The entry that follows covers one TCR beta chain sequence. The antigen remains unidentified. Unique molecular identifier tags were affixed to discrete cDNA molecules. One entry per CDR3 protein, called by TCRdb with MiXCR from the 5' RACE reads. The table shows approximately 68,000 distinct CDR3 sequences, with 10% occurring only once. Trimming cost V 3 bases and J 0 bases, with 8 bases left between them. The CDR3 has 14 residues. Germline V gene sequence: CDR1 MNHEY, CDR2 SVGAGI. This entry belongs to a study of early T cells in non-severe SARS-CoV-2 infection. Study details: Bulk RNA taken from unsorted whole blood was sequenced, leaving chains unpaired.

Study findings and constraints: Matching results from VDJdb favored anti-spike CD8 responses, leaving private and CD4 specificities undetected.

The sequence derives from an adult who was a healthcare worker with PCR-confirmed SARS-CoV-2 infection or an uninfected control (not recorded which). The J gene is TRBJ1-1, the V gene TRBV6-5; D perhaps matches TRBD1 (5 bases). This material consisted of whole blood, taken at baseline. CDR3 loop: CASSYAGLNTEAFF. The CDR3 DNA reads as TGTGCCAGCAGTTATGCGGGGCTGAACACTGAAGCTTTCTTT.